A selection of T cell receptor beta chains follows, all from one sample in a study of response to subunit inactivated influenza vaccine. TCRdb reanalysed the RT-PCR reads using MiXCR and keeps one entry per CDR3 protein. The sample lists hundreds of thousands of distinct CDR3 sequences, 11% occurring once. These data were also filed under a second study, of T cells expressing NK-cell markers.

The sequencing here drew on PBMCs from blood, taken on the day of vaccination. Every receptor here comes from a man aged 45-60 years who received an inactivated influenza vaccine. The CDR3 runs from the conserved cysteine through the conserved F or W. D genes are given only for firm matches. Size values are once, few and many counts, or a class for expanded clones, and some rows have none.

CDR3nt,CDR3aa,d_gene,len,j_gene,v_gene,abundance
TGTGCCACCAGCAGATCACCCCTAGCGGGGGGGCGAGATACGCAGTATTTT,CATSRSPLAGGRDTQYF,TRBD2,17,TRBJ2-3,TRBV15,-
TGTGCCAGCAGTTCCTCCGGGACAGGGGTCATCTACGAGCAGTACTTC,CASSSSGTGVIYEQYF,TRBD1,16,TRBJ2-7,TRBV28,few
TGTGCCAGCAAGAGGGGGCCTCAAGAGACCCAGTACTTC,CASKRGPQETQYF,TRBD1,13,TRBJ2-5,TRBV27,many
TGTGCCAGCAGTTACCAGGGGCGCACTGAAGCTTTCTTT,CASSYQGRTEAFF,-,13,TRBJ1-1,TRBV27,many
TGTGCCAGCAGCTTCTTCCAGGGGGCTAGGGATACGCAGTATTTT,CASSFFQGARDTQYF,TRBD1,15,TRBJ2-3,TRBV7-2,-
TGTGCCAGCGGGCTTACTAGCTACAATGAGCAGTTCTTC,CASGLTSYNEQFF,-,13,TRBJ2-1,TRBV7-2,many
TGTGCCACCAGCAGAGTCCAGGGTACCTACGAGCAGTACTTC,CATSRVQGTYEQYF,-,14,TRBJ2-7,TRBV15,few
TGTGCCAGCATGGGGACTCCGAACACCGGGGAGCTGTTTTTT,CASMGTPNTGELFF,-,14,TRBJ2-2,TRBV6-4,few
TGTGCCAGCAGGGGGATCGACAGGGCCCACTCTGGGGCCAACGTCCTGACTTTC,CASRGIDRAHSGANVLTF,TRBD1,18,TRBJ2-6,TRBV7-8,many
TGTGCCAGCAGCCCAGGGGGGGCAAACTACAATGAGCAGTTCTTC,CASSPGGANYNEQFF,-,15,TRBJ2-1,TRBV7-9,few
TGTGCCAGCAACCCGACAGGGCCAAAAGAGACCCAGTACTTC,CASNPTGPKETQYF,TRBD1,14,TRBJ2-5,TRBV7-8,-
TGTGCCAGCACCCAGGGCGGCGGGGAGACCCAGTACTTC,CASTQGGGETQYF,-,13,TRBJ2-5,TRBV6-2/TRBV6-3,-
TGTGCCAGCGGGAAGGGCCAACAAACTGAAGCTTTCTTT,CASGKGQQTEAFF,-,13,TRBJ1-1,TRBV27,many
TGTGCCAGCAGTGTGGAATGGACTAGCGACTACGAGCAGTACTTC,CASSVEWTSDYEQYF,TRBD2,15,TRBJ2-7,TRBV6-1,few
TGTGCCAGCAGTTTGTTTGCCGGTGACGGACTAGCGGGTTTCCTCTCGAACACCGGGGAGCTGTTTTTT,CASSLFAGDGLAGFLSNTGELFF,TRBD2,23,TRBJ2-2,TRBV28,-
TGTGCCAGCAGCTTGGACGCCAGGGGTAGTTCACCCCTCCACTTT,CASSLDARGSSPLHF,-,15,TRBJ1-6,TRBV5-5,many
TGCGCCAGCAGCTTCCAGGGGTGGCAAGAGACCCAGTACTTC,CASSFQGWQETQYF,-,14,TRBJ2-5,TRBV5-1,few
TGCGCCAGCAACAGGGTAGGGGGGGGATCCTACAATGAGCAGTTCTTC,CASNRVGGGSYNEQFF,-,16,TRBJ2-1,TRBV4-1,-
TGTGCCAGCTCACCACCAGCTGGCTACGAGCAGTACTTC,CASSPPAGYEQYF,-,13,TRBJ2-7,TRBV18,few
TGTGCCAGTAGACTGACAGGCTTGAAGGAGCAGTTCTTC,CASRLTGLKEQFF,-,13,TRBJ2-1,TRBV19,few
TGTGCCAGCAGCATGAGGACAGGACTGGTATCCATATACGAGCAGTACTTC,CASSMRTGLVSIYEQYF,TRBD1,17,TRBJ2-7,TRBV5-4,few
TGCGCCAGCAGCCGATATATGGGGGGCCAAAACATTCAGTACTTC,CASSRYMGGQNIQYF,-,15,TRBJ2-4,TRBV4-1,-
TGTGCCATCAGTGAAGTCAGGGAGGTCTACGAGCAGTACTTC,CAISEVREVYEQYF,-,14,TRBJ2-7,TRBV10-3,few
TGCAGTGCTCCGGACACCCTGGACGGAGAGCAGTACTTC,CSAPDTLDGEQYF,-,13,TRBJ2-7,TRBV20-1,many
TGTGCCAGCAGTTTCGGTGGAACCACTGAAGCTTTCTTT,CASSFGGTTEAFF,-,13,TRBJ1-1,TRBV12-3/TRBV12-4,few
TGTGCCAGCAGCCAAGCCGTCATGGGAGAGACCCAGTACTTC,CASSQAVMGETQYF,-,14,TRBJ2-5,TRBV3-1,-
TGTGCCAGCAGACCGGTGTCGGGGACCGGGGAGCTGTTTTTT,CASRPVSGTGELFF,-,14,TRBJ2-2,TRBV6-1,-
TGTGCCAGCAGTCGACAGGGATTCCAAGAGACCCAGTACTTC,CASSRQGFQETQYF,TRBD1,14,TRBJ2-5,TRBV2,-
TGTGCCAGCAGTCGGCCGGGACGTTGGATTTACAATGAGCAGTTCTTC,CASSRPGRWIYNEQFF,-,16,TRBJ2-1,TRBV12-3/TRBV12-4,many
TGTGCCAGCAGCTTAGATTCCGGGCGGTACAATGAGCAGTTCTTC,CASSLDSGRYNEQFF,-,15,TRBJ2-1,TRBV11-2,many
TGCGCCAGCAGACGGACAGCGGGGCGGGGGCCAGATACGCAGTATTTT,CASRRTAGRGPDTQYF,-,16,TRBJ2-3,TRBV10-2,-
TGTGCCAGCAGCGGAGTGAGACAGGACCTTTCCCTAATAGAGACCCAGTACTTC,CASSGVRQDLSLIETQYF,-,18,TRBJ2-5,TRBV11-1,-
TGTGCCTGGGAGGCCGGGACAGGTGGCGACACTGAAGCTTTCTTT,CAWEAGTGGDTEAFF,TRBD1,15,TRBJ1-1,TRBV30,many
TGTGCCAGCATGTTCTTTGGGCGGAGGCAGACTGAAGCTTTCTTT,CASMFFGRRQTEAFF,-,15,TRBJ1-1,TRBV6-5,many
TGTGCCAGCAGCCGGGAGGGTGGTGGAAACACCATATATTTT,CASSREGGGNTIYF,-,14,TRBJ1-3,TRBV4-2,few
TGTGCCAGCATACAGCGGGAGGCCCTCCGCCAAGAGCAGTACTTC,CASIQREALRQEQYF,TRBD2,15,TRBJ2-7,TRBV6-2/TRBV6-3,few
TGCAGCGTTGGGCCCAGCGGGAGGTTCACAGATACGCAGTATTTT,CSVGPSGRFTDTQYF,TRBD2,15,TRBJ2-3,TRBV29-1,-
TGTGCCAGCAGTTTACCGCCCGACACTGAAGCTTTCTTT,CASSLPPDTEAFF,-,13,TRBJ1-1,TRBV12-3/TRBV12-4,few
TGTGCCAGCGGGGGGGCAGGAGGGCGCACTGAAGCTTTCTTT,CASGGAGGRTEAFF,-,14,TRBJ1-1,TRBV7-9,-
TGTGCCAGCAGTTACTCCGGGACAGGGGCTCAGCCCCAGCATTTT,CASSYSGTGAQPQHF,TRBD1,15,TRBJ1-5,TRBV6-2/TRBV6-3,few
TGTGCCAGCTCACCAACAGGGGGCCCCTACGAGCAGTACTTC,CASSPTGGPYEQYF,TRBD1,14,TRBJ2-7,TRBV7-2,many
TGTGCCAGCAGCTTGGAAGACGGTGAAGCTTTCTTT,CASSLEDGEAFF,-,12,TRBJ1-1,TRBV5-4,-
TGTGCCACCAGTCCCGGGCCGGCGCCCTACGAGCAGTACTTC,CATSPGPAPYEQYF,-,14,TRBJ2-7,TRBV24-1,-